The 10 T cell receptor beta chains presented below share a single source sample, sequenced in a study of shared clonotypes between healthy human individuals. This table comes from immunoSEQ multiplex PCR, and its TCRdb copy is limited to in-frame clones, with some not included. The table records approximately 1.4 million clones, 95% to 99% of them present only once. Specimen: naive CD4+ T cells sorted from blood. Subset of the sample: CD45RA+ positively selected. The receptors come from a man between 25 and 39 years old in good health.

This chain joins TRBV7-9 and TRBJ1-4; a weak D match, TRBD1 (5 bases). CDR1 SEHNR and CDR2 FQNEAQ come from the germline V gene (reference sequence). Trimming shortened V by 5 bases and J by 13 bases, and 11 bases separated the two germline ends. This CDR3 has 11 amino acids. The CDR3 nucleotides are TGTGCCAGCAGCGTACAGGAGGGACTGTTTTTT. The encoded protein is CASSVQEGLFF.

The gene calls are TRBV9 and TRBJ2-2; D is tentatively TRBD1 or TRBD2 (5 bases each). The CDR3 runs to 18 residues. V was clipped by 0 bases and J by 2 bases, with 17 bases between them. CDR1 is SGDLS, CDR2 YYNGEE, per germline. The chain's CDR3 is CASSVGASGRLNTGELFF. The CDR3 region has the DNA TGTGCCAGCAGCGTAGGGGCATCGGGACGGCTAAACACCGGGGAGCTGTTTTTT.

CDR3 sequence reads: CASSLLRVLQKNIQYF. Written as DNA, the CDR3 is TGTGCCAGCAGCTTGCTTCGGGTTCTACAGAAAAACATTCAGTACTTC. The chain employs TRBV5-6 and TRBJ2-4; D is uncertain. Germline lookup yields CDR1 SGHDT and CDR2 YYEEEE. CDR3 length: 16 amino acids. V lost 1 base and J 4 bases, leaving 15 bases between the germline ends.

This rearrangement joins TRBV7-2 to TRBJ2-3; 7 positions agree with TRBD1. V was pared by 5 bases and J by 3 bases, with 8 bases of the junction left unmatched. The CDR3 length is 15 residues. Per the germline V gene, CDR1 is SGHTA and CDR2 is FQGNSA. The CDR3 sequence: CASSPDRVWTDTQYF. The CDR3 DNA sequence: TGTGCCAGCAGCCCTGACAGGGTATGGACAGATACGCAGTATTTT.

The chain carries TRBV29-1 and TRBJ1-1; D remains ambiguous. CDR1 SQVTM and CDR2 ANQGSEA come from the germline V gene. The CDR3 runs to 12 residues. The V and J ends lost 3 bases and 0 bases respectively, with 5 bases between them. The CDR3 nucleotides read TGCAGCGTTGAGAAGCTGAACACTGAAGCTTTCTTT. Residues: CSVEKLNTEAFF.

This rearrangement joins TRBV27 to TRBJ2-1, with 9 bases lining up with TRBD2. This CDR3 comprises 16 residues. With V trimmed by 6 bases and J by 1 base, 7 bases remained unmatched. CDR1 MNHEY and CDR2 SMNVEV come from the germline V gene (reference sequence). CDR3 in DNA: TGTGCCAGCAGGAGGGGACTAGCTGAATCCTACAATGAGCAGTTCTTC. It translates to CASRRGLAESYNEQFF.

The chain has TRBV2 and TRBJ2-7; D is perhaps TRBD1 or TRBD2 (5 bases each). V was cut by 6 bases and J by 3 bases, with 15 bases left in between. CDR3 length equals 14 residues. The germline CDR1 and CDR2 sequences are SNHLY and FYNNEI. The CDR3 bases are TGTGCCAGCAGGGGGGTCCAGGGTCTCTACGAGCAGTACTTC. Protein sequence: CASRGVQGLYEQYF.

The V call is TRBV7-8, the J call TRBJ1-2; a weak D match, TRBD1 (5 bases). V dropped 0 bases and J dropped 4 bases, with 9 bases sitting between them. CDR3 size: 14 residues. From germline, CDR1 is SGHVS and CDR2 FQNEAQ. The CDR3 reads CASSLAREAYGYTF. The CDR3 nucleotides are TGTGCCAGCAGCTTAGCCAGGGAGGCCTATGGCTACACCTTC.

This clone was seen only once. The CDR3 bases are TGCAGCGTTCGATTACCGCTCGTTGGCGAGCAGTACTTC. Translating gives CSVRLPLVGEQYF. The gene calls are TRBV29-1 and TRBJ2-7, with D unresolved. V dropped 5 bases and J dropped 6 bases, with 17 bases sitting between them. CDR1 and CDR2 (germline): SQVTM, ANQGSEA. This CDR3 has 13 residues.

The chain joins TRBV21-1 to TRBJ2-1; TRBD2 reflects the table's D call only, with no check against the DNA. TRBV21-1 is marked as a pseudogene. The CDR3 has 16 amino acids. CDR3 nucleotides: TGTGCCAGCAGCAAAGCGCGAAGAGTGTCTTACAATGAGCAGTTCTTC. This translates into CASSKARRVSYNEQFF.